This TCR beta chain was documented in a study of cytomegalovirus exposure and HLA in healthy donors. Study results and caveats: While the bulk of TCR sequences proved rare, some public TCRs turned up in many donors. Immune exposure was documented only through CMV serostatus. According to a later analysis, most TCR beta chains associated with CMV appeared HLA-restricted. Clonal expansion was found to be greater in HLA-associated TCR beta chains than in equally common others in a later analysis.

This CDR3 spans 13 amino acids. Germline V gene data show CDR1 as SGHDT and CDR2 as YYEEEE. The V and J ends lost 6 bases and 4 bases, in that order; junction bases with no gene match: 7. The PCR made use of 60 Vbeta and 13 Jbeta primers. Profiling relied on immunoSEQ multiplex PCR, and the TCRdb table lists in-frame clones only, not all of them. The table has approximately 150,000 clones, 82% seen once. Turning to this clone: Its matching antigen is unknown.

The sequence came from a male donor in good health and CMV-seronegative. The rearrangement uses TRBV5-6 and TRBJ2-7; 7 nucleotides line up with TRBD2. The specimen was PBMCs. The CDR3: CASNYWGGYEQYF. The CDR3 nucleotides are TGTGCCAGCAACTATTGGGGGGGATACGAGCAGTACTTC.